Listed below are T cell receptor beta chains from one sample, sequenced in a study of PD-1 blockade in classical Hodgkin lymphoma. TCRdb keeps only in-frame clones here, not all; method: immunoSEQ multiplex PCR. The table records approximately 17,000 clones, roughly 60% of them present only once. This material consisted of peripheral blood mononuclear cells (PBMCs), taken before the second cycle of nivolumab. These receptors all come from a human donor with classical Hodgkin lymphoma. CDR3s include the opening cysteine and the closing phenylalanine or tryptophan. D genes are given only for firm matches. The size field is filled for only some rows; it gives once, few, many or a size class.

clone_size: .
j_call: TRBJ1-4
d_call: .
v_call: TRBV6-1
cdr3_nt: TGTGCCACCCCAGGGCGGTCTACCGGCGAAAAACTGTTTTTT
cdr3_aa: CATPGRSTGEKLFF

clone_size: few
j_call: TRBJ2-7
d_call: .
v_call: TRBV2
cdr3_nt: TGTGCCAGCAGCATAAACCCCCGGGCGGAGAGTCCCCCACGCTACGAGCAGTACTTC
cdr3_aa: CASSINPRAESPPRYEQYF

clone_size: .
j_call: TRBJ2-7
d_call: TRBD2
v_call: TRBV4-1
cdr3_nt: TGCGCCAGCAGCCAGCCGGGACTAGGAATGTACGAGCAGTACTTC
cdr3_aa: CASSQPGLGMYEQYF

clone_size: few
j_call: TRBJ2-7
d_call: TRBD1
v_call: TRBV6-1
cdr3_nt: TGTGCCAGCAGTGACCCAGGCGGGACAGGGAACCACGAGCAGTACTTC
cdr3_aa: CASSDPGGTGNHEQYF

clone_size: .
j_call: TRBJ2-7
d_call: .
v_call: TRBV2
cdr3_nt: TGTGCCAGCAGTGGGGACAACTCCTACGAGCAGTACTTC
cdr3_aa: CASSGDNSYEQYF

clone_size: few
j_call: TRBJ2-5
d_call: .
v_call: TRBV2
cdr3_nt: TGTGCCAGCAGTGATTTGGGCCAGGGAGAAGAGACCCAGTACTTC
cdr3_aa: CASSDLGQGEETQYF

clone_size: few
j_call: TRBJ2-7
d_call: TRBD2
v_call: TRBV7-2
cdr3_nt: TGTGCCAGCAGCCAGGGACTAGCGGGAGGATACGAGCAGTACTTC
cdr3_aa: CASSQGLAGGYEQYF

clone_size: .
j_call: TRBJ2-7
d_call: TRBD1
v_call: TRBV5-5
cdr3_nt: TGTGCCAGCAGCTTGGCCCACAGGGGATTCGAGCAGTACTTC
cdr3_aa: CASSLAHRGFEQYF

clone_size: .
j_call: TRBJ1-5
d_call: TRBD1
v_call: TRBV4-1
cdr3_nt: TGCGCCAGCAGCCACGACAGGGGGAGTCAGCCCCAGCATTTT
cdr3_aa: CASSHDRGSQPQHF

clone_size: .
j_call: TRBJ1-2
d_call: TRBD1
v_call: TRBV2
cdr3_nt: TGTGCCAGCAGTTCAGACAGGGGCTATGGCTACACCTTC
cdr3_aa: CASSSDRGYGYTF

clone_size: .
j_call: TRBJ2-7
d_call: .
v_call: TRBV28
cdr3_nt: TGTGCCACCAACCACAGAGCCTACGAGCAGTACTTC
cdr3_aa: CATNHRAYEQYF

clone_size: .
j_call: TRBJ2-7
d_call: .
v_call: TRBV2
cdr3_nt: TGTGCCAGCAAAGGGCGAGCGGAGAGCTCCTACGAGCAGTACTTC
cdr3_aa: CASKGRAESSYEQYF

clone_size: .
j_call: TRBJ1-1
d_call: .
v_call: TRBV7-6
cdr3_nt: TGTGCCAGCAGCTTATGGCCCAATCGGAACACTGAAGCTTTCTTT
cdr3_aa: CASSLWPNRNTEAFF

clone_size: .
j_call: TRBJ2-1
d_call: TRBD2
v_call: TRBV5-1
cdr3_nt: TGCGCCAGCAGCCCGATACTAGCGGGAACCTACAATGAGCAGTTCTTC
cdr3_aa: CASSPILAGTYNEQFF

clone_size: .
j_call: TRBJ1-1
d_call: .
v_call: TRBV10-3
cdr3_nt: TGTGCCATCAGTGTCGGGGGACCTGAAGCTTTCTTT
cdr3_aa: CAISVGGPEAFF

clone_size: once
j_call: TRBJ2-1
d_call: .
v_call: TRBV13
cdr3_nt: TGTGCCAGCAGCGCCCGTAGGCTCCGCCGCAATGAGCAGTTCTTC
cdr3_aa: CASSARRLRRNEQFF

clone_size: medium-sized
j_call: TRBJ1-1
d_call: .
v_call: TRBV30
cdr3_nt: TGTGCCTGGAGCGGGGGGACCACTGAAGCTTTCTTT
cdr3_aa: CAWSGGTTEAFF

clone_size: .
j_call: TRBJ2-7
d_call: TRBD2
v_call: TRBV28
cdr3_nt: TGTGCCAGCAGTTCCCCTCGACTAGCGGAGTTCTACGAGCAGTACTTC
cdr3_aa: CASSSPRLAEFYEQYF

clone_size: once
j_call: TRBJ1-2
d_call: TRBD1
v_call: TRBV11-2
cdr3_nt: TGTGCCAGCAGCTTAGAATCCCGGACAGGGGTCGGCTACACCTTC
cdr3_aa: CASSLESRTGVGYTF

clone_size: .
j_call: TRBJ1-5
d_call: .
v_call: TRBV5-8
cdr3_nt: TGTGCCAGCAGCCCGGGCGGGGGCAATCAGCCCCAGCATTTT
cdr3_aa: CASSPGGGNQPQHF

clone_size: few
j_call: TRBJ1-5
d_call: .
v_call: TRBV4-1
cdr3_nt: TGCGCCAGCAGCCTATACCCGGGCCTTGGGTCTCACAATCAGCCCCAGCATTTT
cdr3_aa: CASSLYPGLGSHNQPQHF

clone_size: .
j_call: TRBJ1-3
d_call: TRBD1
v_call: TRBV7-9
cdr3_nt: TGTGCCAGCAGCTTCCTCGACAGGGCGGACACCATATATTTT
cdr3_aa: CASSFLDRADTIYF

clone_size: .
j_call: TRBJ2-7
d_call: .
v_call: TRBV5-1
cdr3_nt: TGCGCCAGCAACCCGGGCCGGGGGATCTCCTACGAGCAGTACTTC
cdr3_aa: CASNPGRGISYEQYF

clone_size: medium-sized
j_call: TRBJ2-4
d_call: TRBD1
v_call: TRBV4-2
cdr3_nt: TGTGCCAGCAGCCAAGGGGACAGAGAAAACATTCAGTACTTC
cdr3_aa: CASSQGDRENIQYF